Presented here are 8 T cell receptor beta chains from one specimen sequenced in a study of cytomegalovirus exposure and HLA in healthy donors. PCR involved 60 Vbeta and 13 Jbeta primers. Here immunoSEQ multiplex PCR was the method, and the copy in TCRdb shows in-frame clones only, minus some. The sample holds about 210,000 clones. Sequenced material: PBMCs. Receptor source: a woman aged 30 to 39 in good health and CMV-seropositive.

Concerning this clone: The same CDR3 can be traced to other DNA sequences in this sample. The chain uses TRBV29-1 and TRBJ2-7; 9 bases align to TRBD1. This CDR3 spans 14 amino acids. The germline CDR1 and CDR2 sequences are SQVTM and ANQGSEA. V was clipped by 3 bases and J by 4 bases; unmatched bases: 7. In DNA form, the CDR3 reads TGCAGCGTTGAGCCGGGACAGGGTGGTTACGAGCAGTACTTC. It translates to CSVEPGQGGYEQYF.

The gene calls are TRBV6-5 and TRBJ1-1, with D possibly TRBD1 on 6 matching bases. Germline loops: CDR1 MNHEY, CDR2 SVGAGI. V was shortened by 6 bases and J by 1 base, with 9 bases between the two germline ends. This CDR3 has 13 amino acids. The CDR3 loop reads CASSLQGNTEAFF. The CDR3, as DNA: TGTGCCAGCAGCTTACAGGGGAACACTGAAGCTTTCTTT.

The rearrangement links TRBV5-1 to TRBJ1-2; maybe TRBD1 (5 bases). Trimming took off 4 bases at V and 0 bases at J, with 10 bases between the two ends. This CDR3 region has 14 residues. Per germline, CDR1 SGHRS and CDR2 YFSETQ. The CDR3 DNA reads TGCGCCAGCAGCCTCCTGACAGCTAACTATGGCTACACCTTC. It specifies CASSLLTANYGYTF.

The rearrangement joins TRBV4-1 to TRBJ2-1; 10 bases line up with TRBD2. The junction had 6 bases not matched to a gene; V was cut back by 0 bases and J by 1 base. CDR3 length equals 18 residues. The V gene's germline CDR1 is MGHRA and CDR2 YSYEKL. The CDR3 nucleotides read TGCGCCAGCAGCCAAGATCTGGGTAGCGGGGGGTCCTACAATGAGCAGTTCTTC. Its protein is CASSQDLGSGGSYNEQFF.

This chain joins TRBV2 and TRBJ1-5; D is possibly TRBD1 (5 bases). The CDR3 has 15 residues. CDR1 and CDR2 (germline): SNHLY, FYNNEI. V lost 5 bases and J lost 0, with 11 bases in between. The CDR3 spells CASSPGLTSNQPQHF. The CDR3 nucleotides are TGTGCCAGCAGTCCGGGACTCACTAGCAATCAGCCCCAGCATTTT.

For this clone: The same CDR3 arises from other DNA sequences in this sample as well. The rearrangement links TRBV15 to TRBJ1-2; TRBD1 might be the D (5 bases). This CDR3 has 12 residues. Trimming took off 0 bases at V and 7 bases at J, with 6 bases between the two ends. Germline V CDR1 and CDR2: LNHNV, YYDKDF (reference sequence). The CDR3 DNA is TGTGCCACCAGCAGAGACAGGGCTGGCTACACCTTC. This sequence encodes CATSRDRAGYTF.

This chain uses TRBV6-5 with TRBJ2-1; 8 nucleotides line up with TRBD2. In germline, CDR1 is MNHEY, CDR2 SVGAGI. The CDR3 sequence is 16 residues long. V gave up 5 bases and J gave up 7 bases; unmatched junction bases: 13. The CDR3 is CASSNYRKRERNEQFF. Written as DNA, the CDR3 is TGTGCCAGCAGTAACTACAGGAAGCGGGAGAGAAATGAGCAGTTCTTC.

The CDR3 protein is CSVPPRGGGYTF. CDR3 DNA sequence: TGCAGCGTTCCCCCTCGGGGTGGCGGCTACACCTTC. The J gene is TRBJ1-2, the V gene TRBV29-1; D is unresolved. Trimming removed 5 bases at V and 8 bases at J, with 15 bases between. This CDR3 is 12 amino acids long. The germline gives CDR1 SQVTM, CDR2 ANQGSEA.